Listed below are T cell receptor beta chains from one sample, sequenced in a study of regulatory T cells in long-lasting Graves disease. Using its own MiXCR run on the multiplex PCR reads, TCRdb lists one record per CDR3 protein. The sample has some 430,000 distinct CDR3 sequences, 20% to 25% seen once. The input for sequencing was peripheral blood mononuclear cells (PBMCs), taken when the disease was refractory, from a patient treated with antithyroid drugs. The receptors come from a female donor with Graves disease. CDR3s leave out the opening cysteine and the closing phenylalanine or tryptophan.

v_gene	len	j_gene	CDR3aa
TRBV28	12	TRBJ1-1	ASSLSGRWAEAF
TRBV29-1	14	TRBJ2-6	SVEGGAFSGANVLT
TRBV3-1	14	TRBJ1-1	ASSQEGAGGRTEAF
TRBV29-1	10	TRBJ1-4	SVGTGGEKLF
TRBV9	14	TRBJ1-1	ASSASTELVNTEAF
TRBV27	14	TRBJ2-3	ASRPGTSGRTDTQY
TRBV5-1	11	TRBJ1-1	ASSRREGTEAF
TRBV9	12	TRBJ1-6	ASSVALGYSPLH
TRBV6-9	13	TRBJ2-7	ASSYALAGFYEQY
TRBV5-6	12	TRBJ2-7	ASSSDTKGGEQY
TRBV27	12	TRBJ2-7	ASSLATSGYEQY
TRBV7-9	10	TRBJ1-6	ASSLLDSPLH
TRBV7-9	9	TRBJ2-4	ASSLGVIQY
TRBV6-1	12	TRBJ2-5	ASRTTDRKETQY
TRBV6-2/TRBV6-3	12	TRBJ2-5	ACSYPDPRETQY
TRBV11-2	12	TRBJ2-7	ASSLGAGELEQY
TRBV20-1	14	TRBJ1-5	SARAKGTAFNQPQH
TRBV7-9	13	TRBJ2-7	ASSLGTGGWSEQY
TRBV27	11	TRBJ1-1	ASSLTENTEAF
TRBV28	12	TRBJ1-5	ASTTGFSNQPQH
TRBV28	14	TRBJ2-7	ASSLPGGTGPYEQY
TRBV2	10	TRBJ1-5	ASSDGYQPQH
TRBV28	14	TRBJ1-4	ASSFWVDRFNEKLF
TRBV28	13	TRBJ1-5	ASSIGGQGNQPQH
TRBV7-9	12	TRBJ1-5	ASSKDEGYQPQH
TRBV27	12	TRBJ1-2	ASRPDRGLDGYT
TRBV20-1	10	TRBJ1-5	SASKEGQPQH
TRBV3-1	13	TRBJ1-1	ASSQELRRNTEAF
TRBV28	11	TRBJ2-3	ASRASGLDTQY